This T cell receptor (beta chain) came from a study of blood T cell repertoires in COVID-19. Background on the study: Samples of COVID-19 (acute and convalescent) were obtained from the United States, Italy and Spain.

The Seattle patients joined while their infection was active and were tracked longitudinally afterward. Methods used by the authors: Amplifying reference gene primers gave estimates of nucleated cell counts. Using immunoSEQ multiplex PCR, the repertoire was profiled, and TCRdb retains in-frame clones only, with some absent. V and J calls and clone size are copied from that table; D and trimming were computed from the DNA. The repertoire consists of about 180,000 clones, with roughly 88% occurring once and the leading ten covering 6.5% to 8.5%. Germline V gene lookup returns CDR1 SQVTM and CDR2 ANQGSEA. The CDR3 has 15 residues. Trimming took 0 bases from V and 6 from J, leaving 18 bases between them.

This receptor was identified in a woman aged 35 to 49 with COVID-19, enrolled during active disease. V and J are TRBV29-1 and TRBJ2-7, with D possibly matching TRBD2 (5 bases). The specimen sequenced was peripheral blood. CDR3 sequence: CSVEDPGRGGLEQYF. DNA for the CDR3: TGCAGCGTTGAAGATCCCGGCCGAGGAGGACTCGAGCAGTACTTC.